Listed below are T cell receptor beta chains from one sample, sequenced in a study of monozygotic twins with inflammatory bowel disease. Using the 5' RACE reads, TCRdb records one entry per CDR3 protein without DNA. The sample table includes about 160,000 distinct CDR3 sequences. Sequenced input: blood. The receptors shown here come from a human donor with ulcerative colitis or Crohn's disease, or a healthy co-twin of an affected twin (not recorded which). The CDR3 runs from the conserved cysteine through the conserved F or W. Fields, in order: J gene, V gene, CDR3 protein.

>TRBJ1-2|TRBV4-1
CASSQAEGLNYGYTF
>TRBJ2-3|TRBV7-2
CASRGFLADTQYF
>TRBJ2-1|TRBV15
CATSITSGTYNEQFF
>TRBJ2-7|TRBV5-1
CASSQRGTHEQYF
>TRBJ1-2|TRBV10-3
CAIERGNYGYTF
>TRBJ2-3|TRBV4-1
CASSIQMASTDTQYF
>TRBJ2-5|TRBV7-8
CASNLAGGQETQYF
>TRBJ2-6|TRBV4-2
CASSQESGSSANVLTF
>TRBJ2-3|TRBV28
CASSIWAGVTDTQYF
>TRBJ1-2|TRBV21-1
CASSKSLPLWSYTF
>TRBJ2-7|TRBV15
CATSRARQGAYEQYF
>TRBJ2-1|TRBV19
CASSIFGAIGASEQFF
>TRBJ1-1|TRBV13
CASSPRGRGTEAFF
>TRBJ1-6|TRBV28
CASNPHSVQGVSSPLHF
>TRBJ2-1|TRBV24-1
CATSDSRTGVNEQFF
>TRBJ2-3|TRBV19
CASSILLTDTQYF
>TRBJ1-2|TRBV18
CASSPLGTGRIYTF
>TRBJ2-6|TRBV11-3
CASSLGTGRSGANVLTF
>TRBJ2-5|TRBV28
CASRLSTAQETQYF
>TRBJ2-3|TRBV29-1
CSVGDGSRYTQYF
>TRBJ2-7|TRBV7-9
CASSSPGGRSSYEQYF
>TRBJ2-3|TRBV7-2
CASSLALGRSDTQYF
>TRBJ2-7|TRBV20-1
CSARDPGAGIAPYEQYF
>TRBJ2-1|TRBV5-1
CASSLEQPIGDEQFF
>TRBJ2-7|TRBV6-5
CASSSRTVQYF
>TRBJ2-3|TRBV29-1
CSVGPGTGVPDTQYF
>TRBJ2-1|TRBV18
CASSPGTGGFYEQFF
>TRBJ2-7|TRBV5-1
CASRHSRDNSYEQYF
>TRBJ1-1|TRBV29-1
CSVGRPGTEAFF
>TRBJ2-7|TRBV28
CASSLSAGASEQYF
>TRBJ2-7|TRBV9
CASSVEVGQPPYEQYF
>TRBJ1-5|TRBV28
CASSSGLFQPQHF
>TRBJ1-1|TRBV5-1
CASQPGGDNTEAFF
>TRBJ1-1|TRBV12-3/TRBV12-4
CASSRWTGGTTEAFF
>TRBJ2-7|TRBV5-1
CASSLDGHYEQYF
>TRBJ2-4|TRBV30
CAWRSGPGQGVKNIQYF
>TRBJ1-1|TRBV7-9
CASSFGLRAANTEAFF
>TRBJ1-2|TRBV7-6
CASSLAEGNYGYTF
>TRBJ2-5|TRBV5-1
CASSLVLASGRVAQYF
>TRBJ1-1|TRBV21-1
CASSKGGSYTEAFF
>TRBJ2-5|TRBV24-1
CATSESMETQYF
>TRBJ1-5|TRBV7-8
CASSPQGAANNQPQHF
>TRBJ2-7|TRBV20-1
CSAIKGTSREQYF
>TRBJ2-1|TRBV12-3/TRBV12-4
CASTEPFGSGRYEQFF
>TRBJ1-1|TRBV19
CASTTTLQGRNTEAFF
>TRBJ2-7|TRBV28
CASSLRTGALDEQYF
>TRBJ2-1|TRBV7-8
CASSNLSGLAGYNEQFF
>TRBJ2-7|TRBV9
CASSVRQGAMNEQYF
>TRBJ2-1|TRBV23-1
CASSHNIGGTLKGNEQFF
>TRBJ2-7|TRBV4-2
CASSQDHGPEQYF
>TRBJ2-1|TRBV3-1
CASSPVAGGPRDYRNEQFF
>TRBJ2-7|TRBV19
CASSQTGTRLHYF
>TRBJ1-1|TRBV12-3/TRBV12-4
CASSWGRNTEAFF
>TRBJ1-1|TRBV9
CASTSAGTGPEAFF
>TRBJ2-7|TRBV5-1
CASSPGDRFSYEQYF
>TRBJ1-5|TRBV6-1
CASSGGQGNQPQHF
>TRBJ2-1|TRBV4-1
CASSQGRVNNEQFF
>TRBJ2-2|TRBV6-5
CASSYGHGGAGELFF
>TRBJ1-1|TRBV5-1
CASSLAKGNTEAFF